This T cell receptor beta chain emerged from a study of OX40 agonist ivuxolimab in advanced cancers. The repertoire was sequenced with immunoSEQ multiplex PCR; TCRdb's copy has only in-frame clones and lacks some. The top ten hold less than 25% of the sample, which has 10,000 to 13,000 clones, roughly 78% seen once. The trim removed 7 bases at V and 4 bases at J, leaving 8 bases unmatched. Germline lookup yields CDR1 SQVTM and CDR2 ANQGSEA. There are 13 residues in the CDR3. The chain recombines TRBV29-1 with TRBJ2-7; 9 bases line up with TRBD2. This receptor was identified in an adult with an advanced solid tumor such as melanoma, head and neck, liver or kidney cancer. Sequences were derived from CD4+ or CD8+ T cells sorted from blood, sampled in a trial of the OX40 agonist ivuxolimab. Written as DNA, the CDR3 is TGCAGCGCTGGGCGGGAGGGCCGGTACGAGCAGTACTTC. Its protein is CSAGREGRYEQYF.